This T cell receptor (beta chain) emerged from a study of T cell responses to AZD1222 COVID-19 vaccine. General study findings and limits: The study identified only five to seven AZD1222 recipients as seropositive at baseline.

CDR3 size: 13 residues. The V gene lost 6 bases and the J gene lost 8 bases, with 16 bases spanning the gap. In germline, CDR1 is MNHEY, CDR2 SVGEGT. As concerns this clone: The antigen is not known.

TCRdb keeps only in-frame clones here, not all; method: immunoSEQ multiplex PCR. The sample holds around 110,000 clones, around 90% seen once. Specimen: peripheral blood, collected on day 0 of AZD1222 vaccination. V gene TRBV6-2 or TRBV6-3 combines with J gene TRBJ1-2; D possibly corresponds to TRBD1 (5 bases). The clonotype comes from an adult in good health. Here the CDR3 reads CASSPGNLRGYTF. DNA for the CDR3: TGTGCCAGCAGCCCAGGGAATCTGCGCGGCTACACCTTC.